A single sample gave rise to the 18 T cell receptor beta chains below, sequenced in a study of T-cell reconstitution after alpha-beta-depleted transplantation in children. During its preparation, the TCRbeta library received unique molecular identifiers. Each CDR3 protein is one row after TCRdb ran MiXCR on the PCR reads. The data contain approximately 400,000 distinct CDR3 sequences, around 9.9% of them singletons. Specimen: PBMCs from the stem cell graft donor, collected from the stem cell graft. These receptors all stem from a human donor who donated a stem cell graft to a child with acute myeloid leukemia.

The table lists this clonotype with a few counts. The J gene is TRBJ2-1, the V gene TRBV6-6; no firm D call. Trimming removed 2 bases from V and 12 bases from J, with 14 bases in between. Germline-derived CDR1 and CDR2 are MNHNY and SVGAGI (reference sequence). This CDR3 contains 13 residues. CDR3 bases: TGTGCCAGCAGTTACGCCTCAGAGCAAGGGCAGTTCTTC. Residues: CASSYASEQGQFF.

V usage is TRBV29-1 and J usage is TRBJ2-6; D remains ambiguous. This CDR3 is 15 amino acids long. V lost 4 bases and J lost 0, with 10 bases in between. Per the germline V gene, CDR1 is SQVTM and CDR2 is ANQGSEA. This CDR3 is CSVAAGVSGANVLTF. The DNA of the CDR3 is TGCAGCGTTGCAGCCGGAGTCTCTGGGGCCAACGTCCTGACTTTC. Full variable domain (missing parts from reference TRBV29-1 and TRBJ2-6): SAVISQKPSRDICQRGTSLTIQCQVDSQVTMMFWYRQQPGQSLTLIATANQGSEATYESGFVIDKFPISRPNLTFSTLTVSNMSPEDSSIYLCSVAAGVSGANVLTFGAGSRLTVL.

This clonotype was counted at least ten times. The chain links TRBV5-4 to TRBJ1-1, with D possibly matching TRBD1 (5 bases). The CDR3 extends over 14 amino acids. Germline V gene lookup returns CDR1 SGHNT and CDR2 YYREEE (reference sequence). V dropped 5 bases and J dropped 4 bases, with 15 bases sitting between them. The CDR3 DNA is TGTGCCAGCAGGAAAAGCGGGGGAAGCACTGAAGCTTTCTTT. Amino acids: CASRKSGGSTEAFF.

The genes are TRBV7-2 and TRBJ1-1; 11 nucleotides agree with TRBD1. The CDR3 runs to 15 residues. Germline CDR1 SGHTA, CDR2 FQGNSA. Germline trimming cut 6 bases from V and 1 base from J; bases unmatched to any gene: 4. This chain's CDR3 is CASSSGQGGNTEAFF. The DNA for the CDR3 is TGTGCCAGCAGTTCGGGACAGGGGGGGAACACTGAAGCTTTCTTT.

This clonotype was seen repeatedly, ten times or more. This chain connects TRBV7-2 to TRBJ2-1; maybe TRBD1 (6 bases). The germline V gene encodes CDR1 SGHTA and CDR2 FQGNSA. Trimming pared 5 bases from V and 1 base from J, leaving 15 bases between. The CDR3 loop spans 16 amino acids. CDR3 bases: TGTGCCAGCAGCCTAGGGGGACCCAGGTCCTACAATGAGCAGTTCTTC. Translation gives CASSLGGPRSYNEQFF.

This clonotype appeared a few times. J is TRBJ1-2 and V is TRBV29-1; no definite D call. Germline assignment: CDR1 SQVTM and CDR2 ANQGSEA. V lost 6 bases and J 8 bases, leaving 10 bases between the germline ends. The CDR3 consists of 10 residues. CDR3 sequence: CSVLLRGYTF. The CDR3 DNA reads TGCAGCGTGCTCCTCCGGGGCTACACCTTC.

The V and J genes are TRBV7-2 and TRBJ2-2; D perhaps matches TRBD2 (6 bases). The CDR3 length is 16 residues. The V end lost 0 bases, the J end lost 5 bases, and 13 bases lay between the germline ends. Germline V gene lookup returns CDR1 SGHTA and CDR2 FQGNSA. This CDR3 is CASSLARLRGTGELFF. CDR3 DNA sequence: TGTGCCAGCAGCTTAGCGCGCCTCCGGGGGACCGGGGAGCTGTTTTTT.

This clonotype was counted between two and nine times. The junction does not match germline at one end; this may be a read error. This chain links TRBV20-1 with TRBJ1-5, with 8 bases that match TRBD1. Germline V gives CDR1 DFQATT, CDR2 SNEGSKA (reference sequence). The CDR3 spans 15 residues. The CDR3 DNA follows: TGCAGTGCTAGAGTTGGACAGGGTAGCAGTCAGCCCCAGCATTTT. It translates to CSARVGQGSSQPQHF.

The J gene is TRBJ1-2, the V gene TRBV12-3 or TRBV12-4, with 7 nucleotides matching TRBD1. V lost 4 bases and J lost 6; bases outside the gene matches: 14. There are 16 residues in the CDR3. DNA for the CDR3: TGTGCCAGCAGTTCCCCTCGTTTGACAGGGAGCCATGGCTACACCTTC. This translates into CASSSPRLTGSHGYTF.

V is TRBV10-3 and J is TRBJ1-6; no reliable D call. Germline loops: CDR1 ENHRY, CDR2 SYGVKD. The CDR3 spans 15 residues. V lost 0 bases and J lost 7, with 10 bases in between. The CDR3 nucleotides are TGTGCCATCAGTGAGTCGAGGCTAAGCAATTCACCCCTCCACTTT. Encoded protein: CAISESRLSNSPLHF.

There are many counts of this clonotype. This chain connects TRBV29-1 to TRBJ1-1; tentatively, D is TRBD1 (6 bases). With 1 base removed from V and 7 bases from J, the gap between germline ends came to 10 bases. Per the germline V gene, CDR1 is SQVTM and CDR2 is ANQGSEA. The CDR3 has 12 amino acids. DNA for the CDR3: TGCAGCGTTGAAGTGGGGGCGGTTGAAGCTTTCTTT. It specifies CSVEVGAVEAFF.

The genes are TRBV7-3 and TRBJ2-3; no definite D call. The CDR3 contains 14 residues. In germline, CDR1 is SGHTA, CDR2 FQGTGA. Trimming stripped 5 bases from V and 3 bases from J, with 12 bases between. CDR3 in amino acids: CASSPAPVTDTQYF. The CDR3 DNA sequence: TGTGCCAGCAGCCCGGCCCCAGTTACAGATACGCAGTATTTT.

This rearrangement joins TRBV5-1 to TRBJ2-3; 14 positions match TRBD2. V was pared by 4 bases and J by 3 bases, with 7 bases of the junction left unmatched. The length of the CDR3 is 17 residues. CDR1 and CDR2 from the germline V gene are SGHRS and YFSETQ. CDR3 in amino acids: CASSGRLAGGPTDTQYF. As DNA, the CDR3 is TGCGCCAGCAGCGGAAGACTAGCGGGAGGGCCGACAGATACGCAGTATTTT.

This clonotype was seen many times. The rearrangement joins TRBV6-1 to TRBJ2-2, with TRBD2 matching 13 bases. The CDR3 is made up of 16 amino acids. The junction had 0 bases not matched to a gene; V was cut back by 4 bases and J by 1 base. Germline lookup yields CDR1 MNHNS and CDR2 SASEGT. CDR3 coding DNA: TGTGCCAGCAGTGGACTAGCGGGAGGGAACACCGGGGAGCTGTTTTTT. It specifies CASSGLAGGNTGELFF.

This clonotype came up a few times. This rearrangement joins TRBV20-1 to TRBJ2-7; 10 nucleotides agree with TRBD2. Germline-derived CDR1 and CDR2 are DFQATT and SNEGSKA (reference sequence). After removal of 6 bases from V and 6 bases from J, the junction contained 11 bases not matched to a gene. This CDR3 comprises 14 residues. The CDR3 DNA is TGCAGTGCGGAGGCAGCGGGAGGGCCTCGCGAGCAGTACTTC. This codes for CSAEAAGGPREQYF.

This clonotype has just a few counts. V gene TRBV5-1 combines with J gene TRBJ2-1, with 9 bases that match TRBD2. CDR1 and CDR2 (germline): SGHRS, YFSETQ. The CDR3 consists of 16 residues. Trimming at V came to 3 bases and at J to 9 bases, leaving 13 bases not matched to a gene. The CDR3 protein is CASSSIPGLASAEQFF. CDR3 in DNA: TGCGCCAGCAGCTCTATCCCGGGACTAGCATCCGCTGAGCAGTTCTTC. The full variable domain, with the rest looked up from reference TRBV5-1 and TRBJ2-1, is KAGVTQTPRYLIKTRGQQVTLSCSPISGHRSVSWYQQTPGQGLQFLFEYFSETQRNKGNFPGRFSGRQFSNSRSEMNVSTLELGDSALYLCASSSIPGLASAEQFFGPGTRLTVL.

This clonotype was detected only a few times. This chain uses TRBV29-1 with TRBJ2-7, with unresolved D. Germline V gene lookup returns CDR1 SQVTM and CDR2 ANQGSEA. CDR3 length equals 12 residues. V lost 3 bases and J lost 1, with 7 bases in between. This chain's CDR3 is CSVDPRSYEQYV. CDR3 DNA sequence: TGCAGCGTTGATCCCAGGTCCTACGAGCAGTACGTC.

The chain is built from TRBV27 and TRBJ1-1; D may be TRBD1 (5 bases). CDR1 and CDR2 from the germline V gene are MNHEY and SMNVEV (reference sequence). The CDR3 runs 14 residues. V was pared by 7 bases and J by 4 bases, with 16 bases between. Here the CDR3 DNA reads TGTGCCAGCACCTCCGTGGGGGGGAGCACTGAAGCTTTCTTT. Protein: CASTSVGGSTEAFF.